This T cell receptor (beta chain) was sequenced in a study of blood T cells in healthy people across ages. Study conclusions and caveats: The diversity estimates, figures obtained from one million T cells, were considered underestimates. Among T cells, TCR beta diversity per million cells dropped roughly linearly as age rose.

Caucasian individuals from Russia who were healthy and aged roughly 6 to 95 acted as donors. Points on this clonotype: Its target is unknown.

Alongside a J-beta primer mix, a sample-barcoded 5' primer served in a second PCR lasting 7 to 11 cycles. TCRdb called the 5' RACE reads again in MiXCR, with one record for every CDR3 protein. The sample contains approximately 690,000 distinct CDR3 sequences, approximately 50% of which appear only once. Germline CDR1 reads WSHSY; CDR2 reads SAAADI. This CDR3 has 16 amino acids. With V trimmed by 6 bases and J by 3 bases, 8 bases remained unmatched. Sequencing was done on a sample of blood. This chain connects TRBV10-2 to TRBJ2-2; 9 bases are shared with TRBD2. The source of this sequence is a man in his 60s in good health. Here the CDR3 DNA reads TGCGCCAGCAGAGCGTCTAGCGGGGCCTACACCGGGGAGCTGTTTTTT. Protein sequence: CASRASSGAYTGELFF.